This entry lists 31 T cell receptor beta chains sequenced from one sample in a study of blood T cell repertoires in COVID-19. Libraries were prepared by immunoSEQ multiplex PCR; TCRdb keeps only in-frame clonotypes and omits some of them. Found here are 300,000 to 450,000 clones, 80% to 90% of them singletons; the top ten hold 0.95% to 1.1%. The source material was PBMCs or T cells enriched from blood (not recorded which). The receptor source for this set is a man aged 18 to 30 who had recovered from COVID-19.

J is TRBJ2-1 and V is TRBV19, with D perhaps matching TRBD1 (7 bases). Germline V gives CDR1 LNHDA, CDR2 SQIVND (reference sequence). The ends were cut back, 3 bases at V and 1 base at J, with 16 bases in the middle. The CDR3 sequence is 17 residues long. CDR3: CASSITSQGGSYNEQFF. In nucleotides, the CDR3 is TGTGCCAGTAGTATCACTAGTCAGGGGGGATCCTACAATGAGCAGTTCTTC.

J is TRBJ2-6 and V is TRBV5-1; D is undetermined. This CDR3 region has 14 residues. CDR1 SGHRS and CDR2 YFSETQ come from the germline V gene. Trimming took off 0 bases at V and 2 bases at J, with 3 bases between the two ends. For the CDR3, the DNA is TGCGCCAGCAGCTTGGGCGCTGGGGCCAACGTCCTGACTTTC. Amino acids: CASSLGAGANVLTF.

The chain couples TRBV7-3 to TRBJ2-2; 11 positions agree with TRBD1. The CDR3 is 16 amino acids. The V gene end was trimmed by 2 bases and the J gene end by 4 bases; junction bases not matched to a gene: 3. CDR1 and CDR2 from the germline V gene are SGHTA and FQGTGA. CDR3 sequence: CASSLPGQGGTGELFF. CDR3 nucleotides: TGTGCCAGCAGCTTACCGGGACAGGGGGGCACCGGGGAGCTGTTTTTT. Full variable domain (missing parts from reference TRBV7-3 and TRBJ2-2): GAGVSQTPSNKVTEKGKYVELRCDPISGHTALYWYRQSLGQGPEFLIYFQGTGAADDSGLPNDRFFAVRPEGSVSTLKIQRTERGDSAVYLCASSLPGQGGTGELFFGEGSRLTVL.

The rearrangement uses TRBV7-2 and TRBJ1-1; TRBD1 matches at 9 bases. Losses at the gene ends were 5 bases for V and 5 bases for J; bases not matched to a gene: 12. Per the germline V gene, CDR1 is SGHTA and CDR2 is FQGNSA. This CDR3 is 16 amino acids long. The CDR3 region has the DNA TGTGCCAGCAGCACACAGGGGGCGGTTTCTGGAACTGAAGCTTTCTTT. Its translation: CASSTQGAVSGTEAFF.

Concerning this clone itself: An end of the junction differs from the germline gene, which may be a read error. V and J are TRBV11-2 and TRBJ1-3; 8 bases match TRBD1. The CDR3 is made up of 14 amino acids. Germline-derived CDR1 and CDR2 are SGHAT and FQNNGV. The CDR3 spells CASSRDRREGRGIF. The CDR3 coding sequence is TGTGCCAGCAGCCGGGACAGGAGAGAGGGACGGGGGATTTTT.

This chain connects TRBV21-1 to TRBJ2-5; the D call in the table, TRBD2, was not verified against the DNA. TRBV21-1 is deemed a pseudogene. The length of the CDR3 is 12 residues. DNA for the CDR3: TGTGCCAGCAGCAAAAGCTTGGAGACCCAGTACTTC. Protein sequence: CASSKSLETQYF.

CDR3 DNA: TGCGCCAGCAGCTTTCAGGGGGGCTCCTACAATGAGCAGTTCTTC. It specifies CASSFQGGSYNEQFF. The chain joins TRBV5-1 to TRBJ2-1, with a weak D call TRBD1 (7 bases). The V and J ends lost 2 bases and 0 bases respectively, with 9 bases between them. Per germline, CDR1 SGHRS and CDR2 YFSETQ. The CDR3 is made up of 15 amino acids.

The V call is TRBV12-5, the J call TRBJ2-3, with 11 bases aligning to TRBD2. J gave up 1 base and V 4 bases, and 4 bases lay outside the gene matches. This CDR3 is built from 16 residues. The germline V gene has CDR1 LGHNT and CDR2 FRNRAP. CDR3 DNA sequence: TGTGCTAGTGGTTCCATACTAGCGGGAGGCACAGATACGCAGTATTTT. This codes for CASGSILAGGTDTQYF.

This clone appeared a single time. The chain is built from TRBV5-1 and TRBJ2-5, with D possibly TRBD2 on 5 matching bases. Per the germline V gene, CDR1 is SGHRS and CDR2 is YFSETQ. Trimming took 1 base from V and 5 from J, leaving 12 bases between them. The CDR3 extends over 14 amino acids. This chain's CDR3 is CASSLLDPGETQYF. CDR3 nucleotides: TGCGCCAGCAGCTTGTTAGACCCGGGGGAGACCCAGTACTTC.

V and J are TRBV7-3 and TRBJ2-2; 7 nucleotides line up with TRBD2. The V and J ends lost 5 bases and 6 bases, in that order; junction bases with no gene match: 6. Germline assignment: CDR1 SGHTA and CDR2 FQGTGA. There are 14 residues in the CDR3. CDR3 in amino acids: CASSLTREAGELFF. The CDR3 DNA reads TGTGCCAGCAGCCTCACACGGGAGGCCGGGGAGCTGTTTTTT.

The rearrangement uses TRBV2 and TRBJ1-4, with D possibly matching TRBD1 (5 bases). This CDR3 comprises 14 residues. Trimming shortened V by 10 bases and J by 1 base, and 13 bases separated the two germline ends. Germline CDR1 and CDR2: SNHLY and FYNNEI. For the CDR3, the DNA is TGTGCCACCTCGAGGGGAGGAACTAATGAAAAACTGTTTTTT. It translates to CATSRGGTNEKLFF.

The chain joins TRBV7-9 to TRBJ2-7, with TRBD1 matching over 7 bases. This CDR3 is 16 amino acids long. The trim removed 5 bases at V and 3 bases at J, leaving 13 bases unmatched. CDR1 and CDR2 (germline): SEHNR, FQNEAQ (reference sequence). The CDR3 nucleotides are TGTGCCAGCAGCCTGTGGGGACAGACAAACATCTACGAGCAGTACTTC. Its translation: CASSLWGQTNIYEQYF.

The chain couples TRBV4-1 to TRBJ2-2, with D perhaps TRBD2 (5 bases). The V and J ends lost 2 bases and 1 base respectively, with 11 bases between them. The germline V gene encodes CDR1 MGHRA and CDR2 YSYEKL. The CDR3 has 16 residues. CDR3 coding DNA: TGCGCCAGCAGCCAACAAGGAACTAGGAACACCGGGGAGCTGTTTTTT. Protein sequence: CASSQQGTRNTGELFF.

The chain uses TRBV6-5 and TRBJ1-3; no firm D call. The CDR3 consists of 12 residues. Germline V lookup: CDR1 MNHEY, CDR2 SVGAGI. V lost 6 bases to trimming and J lost 6 bases, with 9 bases between them. The DNA of the CDR3 is TGTGCCAGCAGAAGAACAACAAACACCATATATTTT. Its protein product is CASRRTTNTIYF.

The CDR3 region has the DNA TGCGCCAGCAGCACCGGACAGGTGAGGAACACTGAAGCTTTCTTT. Protein product: CASSTGQVRNTEAFF. The chain joins TRBV5-1 to TRBJ1-1; 7 bases align to TRBD1. V was clipped by 4 bases and J by 1 base; unmatched bases: 7. The V gene's germline CDR1 is SGHRS and CDR2 YFSETQ. CDR3 length: 15 residues.

The chain is built from TRBV6-5 and TRBJ2-7; perhaps TRBD1 as D (5 bases). CDR3 length equals 15 residues. CDR1 is MNHEY and CDR2 is SVGAGI in the germline V gene. V was pared by 2 bases and J by 2 bases, with 13 bases between. CDR3 nucleotides: TGTGCCAGCAGTTACACCTGGACATTACCCTACGAGCAGTACTTC. It is translated as CASSYTWTLPYEQYF.

The chain carries TRBV11-2 and TRBJ2-1; TRBD1 aligns across 10 bases. The CDR3 contains 17 residues. The germline V gene encodes CDR1 SGHAT and CDR2 FQNNGV. The V segment lost 5 bases and the J segment 1 base; nucleotides outside the gene matches: 8. CDR3 nucleotide sequence: TGTGCCAGCAGCCAAATGGGACAGGGGTTATCCTACAATGAGCAGTTCTTC. Residues: CASSQMGQGLSYNEQFF.

The V and J genes are TRBV19 and TRBJ2-2; 8 bases agree with TRBD1. The CDR3 loop spans 14 amino acids. The germline V gene encodes CDR1 LNHDA and CDR2 SQIVND (reference sequence). Trimming at V came to 5 bases and at J to 6 bases, leaving 5 bases not matched to a gene. CDR3 nucleotide sequence: TGTGCCAGTAGTCTACACAGGGGGTCCGGGGAGCTGTTTTTT. It is translated as CASSLHRGSGELFF.

The genes are TRBV5-6 and TRBJ2-3; 9 bases fit TRBD2. There are 16 residues in the CDR3. The V gene end was trimmed by 0 bases and the J gene end by 4 bases; junction bases not matched to a gene: 6. CDR1 is SGHDT, CDR2 YYEEEE, per germline. The CDR3 DNA is TGTGCCAGCAGCTTGGAGGGACTAGCATTATCAGATACGCAGTATTTT. Encoded protein: CASSLEGLALSDTQYF.

The CDR3 DNA follows: TGTGCCAGCAGCTTAGGGCAGACCGGGGAGCTGTTTTTT. The encoded protein is CASSLGQTGELFF. This sequence joins TRBV11-1 and TRBJ2-2, with D unclear. V lost 1 base and J lost 5, with 5 bases in between. The CDR3 runs 13 residues. In germline, CDR1 is SGHAT, CDR2 FQDESV (reference sequence).

The V and J genes are TRBV25-1 and TRBJ2-7, with 7 bases identical to TRBD2. Germline assignment: CDR1 MGHDK and CDR2 SYGVNS. Germline trimming cut 6 bases from V and 5 bases from J; bases unmatched to any gene: 16. CDR3 length: 16 residues. The CDR3 reads CASRQSTAGRSNEQYF. CDR3 DNA sequence: TGTGCCAGCAGACAAAGTACAGCGGGAAGGAGCAACGAGCAGTACTTC.

The chain links TRBV5-1 to TRBJ2-5; 9 nucleotides agree with TRBD1. V was clipped by 2 bases and J by 4 bases; unmatched bases: 6. CDR3 length: 15 amino acids. Germline V gives CDR1 SGHRS, CDR2 YFSETQ. CDR3 DNA sequence: TGCGCCAGCAGCTTACGGAGGGACAGGGTAGAGACCCAGTACTTC. Translating gives CASSLRRDRVETQYF.

The chain has TRBV10-2 and TRBJ1-5; the D gene is possibly TRBD1 (6 bases). V was shortened by 5 bases and J by 4 bases, with 9 bases between the two germline ends. The CDR3 has 13 residues. The germline CDR1 and CDR2 sequences are WSHSY and SAAADI. The CDR3 loop reads CASSTQGNQPQHF. The CDR3 DNA sequence: TGCGCCAGCAGTACACAGGGAAATCAGCCCCAGCATTTT.

This chain uses TRBV4-2 with TRBJ2-5; 7 bases line up with TRBD1. In germline, CDR1 is LGHNA, CDR2 YNFKEQ. The CDR3 is made up of 16 amino acids. V lost 1 base, J lost 2 bases, and 7 bases stayed unmatched. CDR3 DNA: TGTGCCAGCAGCCAAGGGATCGGGACAGAACAAGAGACCCAGTACTTC. It is translated as CASSQGIGTEQETQYF.

The chain couples TRBV12-2 to TRBJ2-5; TRBD2 is taken as the D call from the table, unchecked against the DNA. TRBV12-2 is a recognized pseudogene. The CDR3 runs 18 residues. The CDR3 nucleotides read TGTGCAAGTCGCTCCTGGATTGGACTAGCGGACGTTCAAGAGACCCAGTACTTC. Amino acids: CASRSWIGLADVQETQYF.

The rearrangement joins TRBV5-1 to TRBJ2-7, with D possibly being TRBD1 (7 bases). This CDR3 spans 12 amino acids. Germline CDR1 is SGHRS and CDR2 is YFSETQ. The germline V and J ends were trimmed by 3 bases and 6 bases, with 10 bases remaining between them. The CDR3 protein is CASSSGGSEQYF. The CDR3 DNA reads as TGCGCCAGCAGCTCAGGGGGGAGCGAGCAGTACTTC.

This clone was counted only a few times. Other nucleotide sequences from this sample produce the same CDR3. This sequence joins TRBV7-2 and TRBJ2-7; TRBD2 matches 10 bases. V was pared by 5 bases and J by 1 base, with 2 bases of the junction left unmatched. CDR3 length: 14 residues. Germline loops: CDR1 SGHTA, CDR2 FQGNSA. The CDR3 DNA sequence: TGTGCCAGCAGCCCGGGACTAGCGTCCTACGAGCAGTACTTC. This sequence encodes CASSPGLASYEQYF.

V is TRBV27 and J is TRBJ2-2; 10 bases map to TRBD1. CDR3 length equals 15 residues. V lost 5 bases and J lost 4; bases outside the gene matches: 4. The germline V gene encodes CDR1 MNHEY and CDR2 SMNVEV (reference sequence). CDR3 in amino acids: CASSRDRGGTGELFF. The CDR3 nucleotides read TGTGCCAGCAGTCGGGACAGGGGAGGCACCGGGGAGCTGTTTTTT.

The chain joins TRBV15 to TRBJ1-2; a possible D gene is TRBD1 (6 bases). The CDR3 covers 13 residues. Trimming took 4 bases from V and 3 from J, leaving 9 bases between them. The germline CDR1 and CDR2 sequences are LNHNV and YYDKDF (reference sequence). The CDR3: CATSKGQHYGYTF. For the CDR3, the DNA is TGTGCCACCAGCAAAGGACAGCACTATGGCTACACCTTC.

The rearrangement joins TRBV7-8 to TRBJ2-3, with TRBD2 matching 10 bases. The V gene end was trimmed by 5 bases and the J gene end by 0 bases; junction bases not matched to a gene: 11. The CDR3 contains 18 residues. Per germline, CDR1 SGHVS and CDR2 FQNEAQ. CDR3 nucleotide sequence: TGTGCCAGCAGCACATCGGGTCTAGCGGGAGCTAGCACAGATACGCAGTATTTT. Amino acids: CASSTSGLAGASTDTQYF. The full variable domain, with the rest looked up from reference TRBV7-8 and TRBJ2-3, is GAGVSQSPRYKVAKRGQDVALRCDPISGHVSLFWYQQALGQGPEFLTYFQNEAQLDKSGLPSDRFFAERPEGSVSTLKIQRTQQEDSAVYLCASSTSGLAGASTDTQYFGPGTRLTVL.

This clone was counted a single time. V is TRBV7-2 and J is TRBJ2-3; the match to TRBD2 covers 13 bases. Per the germline V gene, CDR1 is SGHTA and CDR2 is FQGNSA. V lost 1 base, J lost 2 bases, and 3 bases stayed unmatched. The CDR3 runs to 17 residues. The CDR3 here is CASSLEGLAGFTDTQYF. The CDR3 DNA reads as TGTGCCAGCAGCTTAGAGGGACTAGCGGGGTTCACAGATACGCAGTATTTT.